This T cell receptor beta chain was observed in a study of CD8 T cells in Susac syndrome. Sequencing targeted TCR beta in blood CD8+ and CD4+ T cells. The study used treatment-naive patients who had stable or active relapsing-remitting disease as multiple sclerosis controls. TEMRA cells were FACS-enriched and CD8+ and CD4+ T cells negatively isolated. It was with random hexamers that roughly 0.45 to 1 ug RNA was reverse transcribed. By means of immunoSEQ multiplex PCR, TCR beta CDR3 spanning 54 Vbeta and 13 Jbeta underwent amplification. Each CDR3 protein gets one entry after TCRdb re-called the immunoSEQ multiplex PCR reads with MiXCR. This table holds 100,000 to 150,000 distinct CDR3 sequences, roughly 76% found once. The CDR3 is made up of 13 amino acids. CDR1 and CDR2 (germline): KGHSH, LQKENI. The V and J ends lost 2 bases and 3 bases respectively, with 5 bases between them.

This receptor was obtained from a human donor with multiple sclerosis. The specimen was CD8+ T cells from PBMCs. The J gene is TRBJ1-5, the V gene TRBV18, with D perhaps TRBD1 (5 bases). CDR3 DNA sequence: TGTGCCAGCTCACCAGGGACCAATCAGCCCCAGCATTTT. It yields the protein CASSPGTNQPQHF.